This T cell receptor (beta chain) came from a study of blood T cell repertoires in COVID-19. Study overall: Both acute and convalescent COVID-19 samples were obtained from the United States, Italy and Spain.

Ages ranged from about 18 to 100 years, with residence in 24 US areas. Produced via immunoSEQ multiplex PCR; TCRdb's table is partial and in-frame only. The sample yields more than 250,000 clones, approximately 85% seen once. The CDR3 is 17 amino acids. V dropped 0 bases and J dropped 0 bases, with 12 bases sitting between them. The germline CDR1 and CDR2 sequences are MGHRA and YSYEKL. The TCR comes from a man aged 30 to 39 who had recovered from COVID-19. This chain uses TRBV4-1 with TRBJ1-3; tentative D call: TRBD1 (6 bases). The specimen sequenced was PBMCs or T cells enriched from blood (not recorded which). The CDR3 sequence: CASSQETGQLSGNTIYF. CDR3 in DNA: TGCGCCAGCAGCCAAGAGACCGGACAGCTCTCTGGAAACACCATATATTTT.